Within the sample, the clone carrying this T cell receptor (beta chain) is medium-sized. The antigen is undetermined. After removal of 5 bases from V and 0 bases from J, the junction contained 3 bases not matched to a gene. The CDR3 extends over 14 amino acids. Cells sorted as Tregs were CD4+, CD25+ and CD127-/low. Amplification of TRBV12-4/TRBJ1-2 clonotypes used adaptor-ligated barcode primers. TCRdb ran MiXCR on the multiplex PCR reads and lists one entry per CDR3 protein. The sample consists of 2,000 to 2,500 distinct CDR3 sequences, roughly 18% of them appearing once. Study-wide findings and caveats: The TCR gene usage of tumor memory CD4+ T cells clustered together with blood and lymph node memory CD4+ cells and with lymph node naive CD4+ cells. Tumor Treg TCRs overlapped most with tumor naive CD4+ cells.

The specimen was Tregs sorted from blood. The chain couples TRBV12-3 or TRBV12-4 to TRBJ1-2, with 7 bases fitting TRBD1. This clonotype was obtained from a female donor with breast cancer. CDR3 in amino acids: CASSAGQPNYGYTF. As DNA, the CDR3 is TGTGCCAGCAGTGCGGGACAGCCTAACTATGGCTACACCTTC.